These T cell receptor beta chains were read from a single sample in a study of blood T cell repertoires in COVID-19. Profiled with immunoSEQ multiplex PCR; TCRdb holds only in-frame clones, not every one. This sample yields roughly 280,000 clones, of which 80% to 90% are seen a single time; 9.5% to 12% belongs to the top ten. Input material: peripheral blood. These receptors came from a woman aged 70-85 years with acute or convalescent COVID-19. CDR3s include the opening cysteine and the closing phenylalanine or tryptophan. Fields, in order: V gene, J gene, clone size, D gene, CDR3 DNA, CDR3 protein. The D gene is left open where the match is weak. Clone size is not always given. Where it is, it says once, few, many or a class for expanded clones.

TRBV29-1	TRBJ2-5	-	TRBD2	TGCAGCGTTGTTAGTAGCGGGAGGGAGACCCAGTACTTC	CSVVSSGRETQYF
TRBV3-1/TRBV3-2	TRBJ1-3	-	-	TGTGCCAGCAGCCAATCTGGGGAGGTTGGGACCATATATTTT	CASSQSGEVGTIYF
TRBV27	TRBJ2-3	-	-	TGTGCCAGCAGGGGGGGAATTCTCACAGATACGCAGTATTTT	CASRGGILTDTQYF
TRBV5-1	TRBJ2-7	-	TRBD2	TGCGCCAGCAGCTTGTCTAGCGGGGGAGCTACCTACGAGCAGTACTTC	CASSLSSGGATYEQYF
TRBV7-2	TRBJ1-4	few	-	TGTGCCAGCAGCTTCGTCGGAGGTTCATATGAAAAACTGTTTTTT	CASSFVGGSYEKLFF
TRBV5-6	TRBJ1-4	-	-	TGTGCCAGCGGGCGGGGAACTAATGAAAAACTGTTTTTT	CASGRGTNEKLFF
TRBV5-1	TRBJ1-2	-	TRBD1	TGCGCCAGCAGCTTGGACAGGGGGGCGGACTATGGCTACACCTTC	CASSLDRGADYGYTF
TRBV5-6	TRBJ1-2	-	TRBD1	TGTGCCAGCAGGTCGTCCAGGGGGCTAGGGTATGGCTACACCTTC	CASRSSRGLGYGYTF
TRBV2	TRBJ2-1	-	TRBD2	TGTGCCAGCAAAAGATTTAGCGGGGGAAGAACCAATGAGCAGTTCTTC	CASKRFSGGRTNEQFF
TRBV4-1	TRBJ1-4	-	-	TGCGCCAGCAGCCAAGATCAGGGGATAGGTGAAAAACTGTTTTTT	CASSQDQGIGEKLFF
TRBV5-1	TRBJ2-1	once	-	TGCGCCAGCAGCTTGGGTTGGCGGGATGAGCAGTTCTTC	CASSLGWRDEQFF
TRBV19	TRBJ1-2	-	TRBD1	TGTGCCAGTAGCGACAGGGGCTATGGCTACACCTTC	CASSDRGYGYTF
TRBV30	TRBJ2-5	-	TRBD2	TGTGCCTGGGAGGGACTAGTTCGTGGGACCCAGTACTTC	CAWEGLVRGTQYF
TRBV3-1/TRBV3-2	TRBJ2-2	-	-	TGTGCCAGCAGCCCCCCTATCGGGGAGCTGTTTTTT	CASSPPIGELFF